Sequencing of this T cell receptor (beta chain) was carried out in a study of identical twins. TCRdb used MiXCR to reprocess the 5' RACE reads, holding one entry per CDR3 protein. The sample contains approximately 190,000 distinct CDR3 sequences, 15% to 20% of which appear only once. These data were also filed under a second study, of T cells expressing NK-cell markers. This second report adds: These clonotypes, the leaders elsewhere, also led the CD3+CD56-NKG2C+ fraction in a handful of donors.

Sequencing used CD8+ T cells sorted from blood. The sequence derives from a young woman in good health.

This CDR3 reads CASSSLSRSTDTQYF. DNA for the CDR3: TGTGCCAGCAGCTCCCTGAGCCGGAGCACAGATACGCAGTATTTT. The genes are TRBV7-6 and TRBJ2-3; the D is unclear. Germline assignment: CDR1 SGHVS and CDR2 FNYEAQ. This CDR3 has 15 amino acids. Between the trimmed V and J ends, which lost 4 bases and 0 bases, there was a span of 11 bases.